Listed below are T cell receptor beta chains from one sample, sequenced in a study of T cell repertoires in cytomegalovirus infection. TCRdb passed the reads through MiXCR, listing each CDR3 protein once. The table has roughly 230,000 distinct CDR3 sequences, around 15% seen once. What was sequenced was CD8+ T cells from PBMCs. The receptors were sampled from a human donor in good health (CMV status not recorded). Some clones in this sample may be carry-over from other donors' samples. The CDR3 runs from the conserved cysteine through the conserved F or W. Each record gives: clone size, D gene, J gene, V gene, CDR3 DNA, CDR3 protein. The D gene is left open where the match is weak. The size entry is marked missing in some rows and otherwise reads once, few, many or a size class.

few | . | TRBJ2-2 | TRBV5-1 | TGCGCCAGCAGCCCCGAGAACGCGAACACCGGGGAGCTGTTTTTT | CASSPENANTGELFF
. | . | TRBJ2-7 | TRBV28 | TGTGCCAGCAGTTTAGTCAGGGCGCCGTCCTACGAGCAGTACTTC | CASSLVRAPSYEQYF
few | TRBD2 | TRBJ2-3 | TRBV4-2 | TGTGCCAGCAGGCCTAGCGGGGGGTTCACAGATACGCAGTATTTT | CASRPSGGFTDTQYF
many | TRBD1 | TRBJ2-5 | TRBV7-2 | TGTGCCAGCAGCTTCGTCCCGGGACAGAGTCAAGAGACCCAGTACTTC | CASSFVPGQSQETQYF
many | TRBD2 | TRBJ2-3 | TRBV7-9 | TGTGCCAGCAGCGGACTAGCGGGGGATAGCACAGATACGCAGTATTTT | CASSGLAGDSTDTQYF
few | . | TRBJ1-5 | TRBV6-1 | TGTGCCAGCAGTGTGTCGGCCGCTAATCAGCCCCAGCATTTT | CASSVSAANQPQHF
. | TRBD2 | TRBJ2-3 | TRBV3-1 | TGTGCCAGCAGCCAAGAAATACCAACGGGGGGGGTTCGGACAGATACGCAGTATTTT | CASSQEIPTGGVRTDTQYF
few | TRBD1 | TRBJ2-7 | TRBV6-1 | TGTGCCAGCAGTTCCGAGGGGGCCTGGTCCTACGAGCAGTACTTC | CASSSEGAWSYEQYF
few | TRBD2 | TRBJ2-1 | TRBV29-1 | TGCAGCGTTGAAGGTCGGGCTAGCGGAGCCTCCTACAATGAGCAGTTCTTC | CSVEGRASGASYNEQFF
few | . | TRBJ2-7 | TRBV28 | TGTGCCAGCAGTTTAGTTACAGGGGAGCAGTACTTC | CASSLVTGEQYF
many | TRBD1 | TRBJ1-3 | TRBV6-6 | TGTGCCAGCAGTTACCTGACAGGGCCCTCTGGAAACACCATATATTTT | CASSYLTGPSGNTIYF
few | . | TRBJ1-1 | TRBV6-1 | TGTGCCAGCAGTGAATCTCCCGGCGGCTTGAGCACCACTGAAGCTTTCTTT | CASSESPGGLSTTEAFF
. | . | TRBJ1-2 | TRBV9 | TGTGCCAGCAGCACAGAGAATGGCTACACCTTC | CASSTENGYTF
many | TRBD2 | TRBJ2-1 | TRBV7-2 | TGTGCCAGCAGCCCGTCGACTAGCGGGTACTACAATGAGCAGTTCTTC | CASSPSTSGYYNEQFF
many | TRBD2 | TRBJ2-1 | TRBV7-2 | TGTGCCAGCAGCTTAGCTCCCCTAGCGGACTTACCTTTAGACAATGAGCAGTTCTTC | CASSLAPLADLPLDNEQFF
many | . | TRBJ1-2 | TRBV27 | TGTGCCAGCAGTTTGTGGACAGACATACGGGATGGCTACACCTTC | CASSLWTDIRDGYTF
many | . | TRBJ2-1 | TRBV9 | TGTGCCAGCAGCGTAGGGTCTAACTACAATGAGCAGTTCTTC | CASSVGSNYNEQFF
many | TRBD1 | TRBJ1-1 | TRBV7-3 | TGTGCCAGCAGCTTAATGGCAGGGGGCCGCACTGAAGCTTTCTTT | CASSLMAGGRTEAFF
many | . | TRBJ1-5 | TRBV27 | TGTGCCAGCAGGGGCAGAAGAAGCAATCAGCCCCAGCATTTT | CASRGRRSNQPQHF
many | . | TRBJ1-1 | TRBV7-9 | TGTGCCAGCAGCTTGTTATTAATGAACACTGAAGCTTTCTTT | CASSLLLMNTEAFF
. | . | TRBJ2-1 | TRBV3-1 | TGTGCCAGCAGCCAAGAAAATCCCCCTGAAGCTCCCTCCTACAATGAGCAGTTCTTC | CASSQENPPEAPSYNEQFF
. | . | TRBJ2-7 | TRBV10-3 | TGTGCCATCAGTGACCGGGACGAAAGTTCCTACGAGCAGTACTTC | CAISDRDESSYEQYF
few | . | TRBJ2-7 | TRBV5-5 | TGTGCCAGCAGCTTGAAGAGTCCCCCCTACGAGCAGTACTTC | CASSLKSPPYEQYF
. | TRBD2 | TRBJ2-5 | TRBV5-1 | TGCGCCAGCAGCCACGGACTAGCCGACGGTGTAGAGACCCAGTACTTC | CASSHGLADGVETQYF
many | . | TRBJ1-1 | TRBV7-2 | TGTGCCAGCAGCTTAGCGGGCATGAACACTGAAGCTTTCTTT | CASSLAGMNTEAFF
. | TRBD1 | TRBJ1-2 | TRBV20-1 | TGCAGTGCACGGGGACAGGGTGCCTATGGCTACACCTTC | CSARGQGAYGYTF
. | . | TRBJ1-1 | TRBV7-9 | TGTGCCAGCAGCTTAAGGACCGATGAAGCTTTCTTT | CASSLRTDEAFF
. | . | TRBJ2-7 | TRBV29-1 | TGCAGCGTTGAATTGGGAAACTCCTACGAGCAGTACTTC | CSVELGNSYEQYF
. | TRBD1 | TRBJ1-5 | TRBV7-9 | TGTGCCAGCAGCTTCACAGGGGTTGATGAGTATCAGCCCCAGCATTTT | CASSFTGVDEYQPQHF
many | . | TRBJ2-7 | TRBV12-3/TRBV12-4 | TGTGCCAGCAGTTTCGGTCGGTATCTTGAGCAGTACTTC | CASSFGRYLEQYF
many | . | TRBJ2-3 | TRBV7-9 | TGTGCCACCCCCCGGGACTTTCGCACAGATACGCAGTATTTT | CATPRDFRTDTQYF
. | TRBD2 | TRBJ2-3 | TRBV6-2/TRBV6-3 | TGTGCCAGCAGTTATCGTAGCGGGGGGGCCTTGGCGCAGTATTTT | CASSYRSGGALAQYF
. | . | TRBJ1-5 | TRBV2 | TGTGCCAGCAGTGAACACTTCGGGCCCAATCAGCCCCAGCATTTT | CASSEHFGPNQPQHF
many | TRBD1 | TRBJ2-7 | TRBV7-2 | TGTGCCAGCAGCTTGGGACAGGAGCCGTACTTC | CASSLGQEPYF
few | TRBD1 | TRBJ2-7 | TRBV5-1 | TGCGCCAGCAGCTTGGTTTCAGGGGGCGTCCCCGACGAGCAGTACTTC | CASSLVSGGVPDEQYF
. | . | TRBJ2-7 | TRBV3-1 | TGTGCCAGCAGGGCAGGGGTCGAGCAGTACTTC | CASRAGVEQYF
few | . | TRBJ1-2 | TRBV7-6 | TGTGCCAGCAGCGCCCTCGCGCAGGCTCCGAACTATGGCTACACCTTC | CASSALAQAPNYGYTF
. | . | TRBJ1-2 | TRBV7-8 | TGTGCCAGCAGCTTGTTTCAGGGTGACTATGGCTACACCTTC | CASSLFQGDYGYTF
. | TRBD1 | TRBJ1-2 | TRBV27 | TGTGCCAGCAGCCATTGGACAGGGGGCCACTATGGCTACACCTTC | CASSHWTGGHYGYTF
few | TRBD1 | TRBJ1-2 | TRBV2 | TGTGCCAGCAGTGAAAAGGGGGCGCGCTATGGCTACACCTTC | CASSEKGARYGYTF
. | TRBD2 | TRBJ2-2 | TRBV28 | TGTGCCAGCAGAGGGACTAGCGGGGGACCCGGGGAGCTGTTTTTT | CASRGTSGGPGELFF
. | TRBD2 | TRBJ2-1 | TRBV6-2/TRBV6-3 | TGTGCCAGCAGTTACCTACCCCAGCGGGGGGGCTCCTACAATGAGCAGTTCTTC | CASSYLPQRGGSYNEQFF
few | . | TRBJ2-2 | TRBV5-1 | TGCGCCAGCAGCGTGGACACCGGGGAGCTGTTTTTT | CASSVDTGELFF
many | . | TRBJ1-6 | TRBV19 | TGTGCCAGTAGTCCCGGCCCCAATTCACCCCTCCACTTT | CASSPGPNSPLHF
. | . | TRBJ2-7 | TRBV27 | TGTGCCAGCAGGAGAAGGGAGCCCTACGAGCAGTACTTC | CASRRREPYEQYF
many | TRBD1 | TRBJ2-3 | TRBV7-9 | TGTGCCAGCGTCCAAACCCGGGACAGGGGTTACCCAGATACGCAGTATTTT | CASVQTRDRGYPDTQYF
. | . | TRBJ1-1 | TRBV5-4 | TGTGCCAGCAGCGAAGAACTACAACAGAACACTGAAGCTTTCTTT | CASSEELQQNTEAFF
few | . | TRBJ2-7 | TRBV7-3 | TGTGCCAGCAGCTCGTCCGGGGACTACGAGCAGTACTTC | CASSSSGDYEQYF
. | . | TRBJ1-1 | TRBV29-1 | TGCAGCGGGGGGGATGGGGTCGAAGCTTTCTTT | CSGGDGVEAFF
few | TRBD2 | TRBJ2-7 | TRBV7-9 | TGTGCCAGCAGCTCTAGCGGGAACTCCTACGAGCAGTACTTC | CASSSSGNSYEQYF
. | TRBD1 | TRBJ1-5 | TRBV19 | TGTGCCAGTAGTATCGGACAGGGGTTAGGCAATCAGCCCCAGCATTTT | CASSIGQGLGNQPQHF
few | TRBD1 | TRBJ2-2 | TRBV4-1 | TGCGCCAGCAGTTACAGACAGGGAAACACCGGGGAGCTGTTTTTT | CASSYRQGNTGELFF
. | TRBD2 | TRBJ2-7 | TRBV5-1 | TGCGCCAGCAGACCGACTAGCAGTTCCTACGAGCAGTACTTC | CASRPTSSSYEQYF
. | . | TRBJ1-1 | TRBV20-1 | TGCAGTGCTAGAGATCCCAGGGACACTGAAGCTTTCTTT | CSARDPRDTEAFF
many | TRBD1 | TRBJ1-3 | TRBV11-2 | TGTGCCAGCAGCTTAGGGCCGGGACAGGCTGGAAACACCATATATTTT | CASSLGPGQAGNTIYF